Each of the 5 T cell receptor beta chains below was sequenced from the same sample in a study of technical replicates of blood from a few donors. Clones were read by immunoSEQ multiplex PCR, and TCRdb kept only the in-frame ones, dropping some. The sample yields about 82,000 clones, approximately 94% seen once. Sequenced: T cells isolated from PBMCs. Every receptor here comes from a human donor in good health.

This chain links TRBV19 with TRBJ1-5, with 7 bases identical to TRBD1. V lost 5 bases, J lost 2 bases, and 12 bases stayed unmatched. Germline V gene lookup returns CDR1 LNHDA and CDR2 SQIVND (reference sequence). This CDR3 spans 17 amino acids. In DNA, the CDR3 is TGTGCCAGTAGTGGAAGACCTCACAGGGGAGGCAATCAGCCCCAGCATTTT. Translation gives CASSGRPHRGGNQPQHF.

The chain couples TRBV19 to TRBJ2-6; D call uncertain. The V gene's germline CDR1 is LNHDA and CDR2 SQIVND (reference sequence). Between the trimmed V and J ends, which lost 2 bases and 5 bases, there was a span of 19 bases. The CDR3 contains 18 residues. CDR3 residues: CASSILLTSQSRANVLTF. The CDR3, as DNA: TGTGCCAGTAGTATACTACTGACATCACAAAGTCGGGCCAACGTCCTGACTTTC.

This chain links TRBV27 with TRBJ2-2; possibly TRBD2 for D (6 bases). V was pared by 6 bases and J by 5 bases, with 10 bases between. Germline CDR1 and CDR2: MNHEY and SMNVEV (reference sequence). This CDR3 has 13 amino acids. Here the CDR3 reads CASSLGGTGELFF. In DNA form, the CDR3 reads TGTGCCAGCAGCTTGGGGGGAACCGGGGAGCTGTTTTTT.

The chain has TRBV18 and TRBJ2-2; 9 nucleotides align to TRBD1. The CDR3 is made up of 16 amino acids. V shed 4 bases, J shed 2 bases, and the junction held 5 bases outside the gene matches. Germline-derived CDR1 and CDR2 are KGHSH and LQKENI. CDR3 region: CASSLQGQGNTGELFF. The DNA of the CDR3 is TGTGCCAGCTCACTACAGGGACAGGGAAACACCGGGGAGCTGTTTTTT.

The chain links TRBV7-2 to TRBJ1-5; D ambiguous. The CDR3 runs 15 residues. Trimming removed 1 base at V and 11 bases at J, with 18 bases between. In germline, CDR1 is SGHTA, CDR2 FQGNSA. The CDR3 DNA is TGTGCCAGCAGCTTAGAGTTAGGATGGGCGGGGTCCCAGCATTTT. This encodes CASSLELGWAGSQHF.